The 22 T cell receptor beta chains below come from one sample, sequenced in a study of T cells in Graves' hyperthyroidism and ophthalmopathy. RNA transcripts provided the source from which TCR beta CDR3 regions were amplified. HTBI primers drove first-round RT-PCR of the TCR CDR3. TCRdb analysed the multiplex PCR reads with MiXCR anew, one entry per CDR3 protein. The repertoire has about 420,000 distinct CDR3 sequences, 12% to 15% of them found once; the top ten carry approximately 5.8%. The sequenced sample consisted of blood. The receptors stem from a woman between 18 and 30 years old with Graves' hyperthyroidism.

This clonotype was recorded at least ten times. This chain links TRBV20-1 with TRBJ2-3, with D hard to call. Germline CDR1 and CDR2: DFQATT and SNEGSKA (reference sequence). V was pared by 6 bases and J by 2 bases, with 12 bases between. The CDR3 has 13 residues. This CDR3 reads CSAREPYTDTQYF. As DNA, the CDR3 is TGCAGTGCCCGTGAACCCTACACAGATACGCAGTATTTT.

This clonotype was seen ten or more times. The genes are TRBV29-1 and TRBJ2-3, with a possible D match to TRBD2 (6 bases). V was shortened by 7 bases and J by 3 bases, with 14 bases between the two germline ends. Per the germline V gene, CDR1 is SQVTM and CDR2 is ANQGSEA. The CDR3 has 13 amino acids. The chain's CDR3 is CSARRGGTDTQYF. The CDR3 DNA follows: TGCAGCGCGCGGAGGGGAGGTACAGATACGCAGTATTTT.

The chain employs TRBV19 and TRBJ2-2; TRBD2 agrees at 10 bases. The germline V gene has CDR1 LNHDA and CDR2 SQIVND (reference sequence). V lost 4 bases and J lost 2; bases outside the gene matches: 7. The length of the CDR3 is 17 residues. This chain's CDR3 is CASSKPGLADNTGELFF. The DNA for the CDR3 is TGTGCCAGTAGTAAGCCTGGACTAGCGGACAACACCGGGGAGCTGTTTTTT.

This clonotype was seen ten or more times. This chain links TRBV12-3 or TRBV12-4 with TRBJ2-3; D gene unclear. Trimming pared 2 bases from V and 2 bases from J, leaving 11 bases between. CDR3 length equals 15 residues. CDR3 bases: TGTGCCAGCAGTTTATGGGCAAGTCACACAGATACGCAGTATTTT. Amino acid sequence: CASSLWASHTDTQYF.

The table lists this clonotype with many counts. J is TRBJ2-1 and V is TRBV20-1, with D possibly TRBD2 on 5 matching bases. Trimming cost V 3 bases and J 0 bases, with 6 bases left between them. The CDR3 is 13 residues long. The germline CDR1 and CDR2 sequences are DFQATT and SNEGSKA (reference sequence). CDR3 DNA sequence: TGCAGTGCTAGGAGCGGCTCCTACAATGAGCAGTTCTTC. It codes for CSARSGSYNEQFF.

V usage is TRBV27 and J usage is TRBJ2-7, with TRBD2 as a possible D gene (6 bases). The CDR3 covers 15 residues. Trimming took off 9 bases at V and 3 bases at J, with 21 bases between the two ends. In germline, CDR1 is MNHEY, CDR2 SMNVEV (reference sequence). The CDR3 nucleotides are TGTGCCAGTAGTCCAGGGACCGCGGGAAACTACGAGCAGTACTTC. As protein: CASSPGTAGNYEQYF.

In this sample, this clonotype turned up many times. The chain combines TRBV28 with TRBJ2-4; weak D call: TRBD1 (6 bases). Germline V gene sequence: CDR1 MDHEN, CDR2 SYDVKM. Trimming removed 8 bases from V and 3 bases from J, with 14 bases in between. The CDR3 is 14 residues long. The CDR3 DNA reads TGTGCCAGCTCATTACAGGGAAACAAAAACATTCAGTACTTC. Its protein product is CASSLQGNKNIQYF.

This clonotype was detected ten times or more. This chain connects TRBV11-2 to TRBJ1-6; TRBD1 is a possible D gene (5 bases). Trimming left V 0 bases short and J 9 bases short, with 6 bases between. CDR1 is SGHAT, CDR2 FQNNGV, per germline. This CDR3 is built from 13 residues. CDR3: CASSLDGGSPLHF. Here the CDR3 DNA reads TGTGCCAGCAGCTTAGACGGGGGTTCACCCCTCCACTTT.

This clonotype was recorded a few times. The chain joins TRBV9 to TRBJ2-7, with 8 positions matching TRBD1. The CDR3 covers 15 residues. V trimming: 5 bases; J trimming: 6 bases; junction bases outside the gene matches: 13. CDR1 and CDR2 (germline): SGDLS, YYNGEE. CDR3 coding DNA: TGTGCCAGCAGTGCCACAGGGGGAGAGGTAGGCGAGCAGTACTTC. Translation: CASSATGGEVGEQYF.

V gene TRBV20-1 combines with J gene TRBJ2-1, with TRBD2 matching over 8 bases. With V trimmed by 6 bases and J by 15 bases, 10 bases remained unmatched. This CDR3 spans 11 amino acids. Germline assignment: CDR1 DFQATT and CDR2 SNEGSKA (reference sequence). CDR3: CSARAREGPFF. The CDR3 DNA sequence: TGCAGTGCGAGGGCCCGGGAGGGGCCGTTCTTC.

This clonotype was counted at least ten times. The J gene is TRBJ2-3, the V gene TRBV7-8; 13 positions match TRBD2. The ends lost 5 bases at V and 11 bases at J; junction bases unmatched: 7. CDR1 SGHVS and CDR2 FQNEAQ come from the germline V gene. The CDR3 extends over 14 amino acids. CDR3 loop: CASSGRTSGGMQYF. The CDR3 DNA is TGTGCCAGCAGCGGACGGACTAGCGGGGGTATGCAGTATTTT. Filled out from reference TRBV7-8 and TRBJ2-3, the complete variable domain reads GAGVSQSPRYKVAKRGQDVALRCDPISGHVSLFWYQQALGQGPEFLTYFQNEAQLDKSGLPSDRFFAERPEGSVSTLKIQRTQQEDSAVYLCASSGRTSGGMQYFGPGTRLTVL.

V gene TRBV27 combines with J gene TRBJ2-1; 9 bases agree with TRBD1. CDR3 length: 17 amino acids. V lost 3 bases to trimming and J lost 6 bases; unmatched junction nucleotides: 12. Germline V gene data show CDR1 as MNHEY and CDR2 as SMNVEV (reference sequence). CDR3 amino acids: CASSFRGRDRVRNEQFF. The CDR3 region has the DNA TGTGCCAGCAGTTTTCGGGGGCGGGACAGGGTTCGCAATGAGCAGTTCTTC.

In this sample, this clonotype turned up many times. This chain links TRBV20-1 with TRBJ2-7, with TRBD2 matching over 12 bases. The CDR3 is 15 amino acids. Germline V lookup: CDR1 DFQATT, CDR2 SNEGSKA (reference sequence). The V gene end was trimmed by 1 base and the J gene end by 6 bases; junction bases not matched to a gene: 7. The CDR3 is CSARAGLAGPSEQYF. The CDR3 DNA sequence: TGCAGTGCTAGAGCAGGACTAGCGGGACCCTCCGAGCAGTACTTC.

The CDR3 sequence: CSASRGVAQPQHF. The CDR3 coding sequence is TGCAGTGCTAGTCGTGGGGTAGCTCAGCCCCAGCATTTT. V gene TRBV20-1 combines with J gene TRBJ1-5; D is unresolved. V lost 3 bases and J lost 6, with 12 bases in between. The CDR3 length is 13 residues. Per the germline V gene, CDR1 is DFQATT and CDR2 is SNEGSKA (reference sequence).

This sequence joins TRBV11-2 and TRBJ2-1; TRBD1 matches at 8 bases. This CDR3 comprises 18 residues. The V segment lost 5 bases and the J segment 5 bases; nucleotides outside the gene matches: 17. Germline loops: CDR1 SGHAT, CDR2 FQNNGV. CDR3 amino acids: CASSRQTGAPSTDNEQFF. CDR3 DNA: TGTGCCAGCAGCCGACAGACAGGGGCTCCCTCCACTGACAATGAGCAGTTCTTC.

This clonotype was seen a few times. The chain combines TRBV19 with TRBJ2-3; the D call may be TRBD1 or TRBD2 (5 bases each). This CDR3 contains 14 residues. The germline CDR1 and CDR2 sequences are LNHDA and SQIVND (reference sequence). V dropped 7 bases and J dropped 5 bases, with 16 bases sitting between them. This CDR3 is CASKGPNKGDTQYF. The CDR3 DNA reads TGTGCCAGTAAGGGACCGAATAAAGGAGATACGCAGTATTTT.

The J gene is TRBJ1-5, the V gene TRBV6-1; a possible D gene is TRBD1 (6 bases). Germline assignment: CDR1 MNHNS and CDR2 SASEGT. V lost 7 bases and J 1 base, leaving 14 bases between the germline ends. The CDR3 consists of 15 residues. This chain's CDR3 is CASKDRQMSNQPQHF. Here the CDR3 DNA reads TGTGCCAGCAAGGACAGACAAATGAGCAATCAGCCCCAGCATTTT.

Ten or more counts support this clonotype. The chain has TRBV30 and TRBJ2-1, with 11 bases fitting TRBD2. Per germline, CDR1 GTSNPN and CDR2 SVGIG (reference sequence). V shed 3 bases, J shed 0 bases, and the junction held 4 bases outside the gene matches. CDR3 length: 16 residues. The CDR3 is CAWRSTSGSSYNEQFF. The CDR3 DNA is TGTGCCTGGAGATCTACTAGCGGGAGCTCCTACAATGAGCAGTTCTTC.

This clonotype was counted many times. This chain uses TRBV6-6 with TRBJ2-7, with 9 bases aligning to TRBD2. The CDR3 spans 14 residues. The V segment lost 1 base and the J segment 6 bases; nucleotides outside the gene matches: 4. The germline gives CDR1 MNHNY, CDR2 SVGAGI (reference sequence). DNA of the CDR3: TGTGCCAGCAGTTACTTGGGTAGCGGGAGCGAGCAGTACTTC. Residues: CASSYLGSGSEQYF.

The chain has TRBV2 and TRBJ1-1, with D hard to call. Deletions cut 3 bases from V and 1 base from J, with 9 bases between. Germline V gives CDR1 SNHLY, CDR2 FYNNEI. There are 14 residues in the CDR3. The CDR3 nucleotides read TGTGCCAGCAGTGACTGGGTGGAGAACACTGAAGCTTTCTTT. Its translation is CASSDWVENTEAFF. The full variable domain, rest sourced from reference TRBV2 and TRBJ1-1, is EPEVTQTPSHQVTQMGQEVILRCVPISNHLYFYWYRQILGQKVEFLVSFYNNEISEKSEIFDDQFSVERPDGSNFTLKIRSTKLEDSAMYFCASSDWVENTEAFFGQGTRLTVV.

This clonotype turned up a few times. Written as DNA, the CDR3 is TGTGCCAGCACCTGGAGGACCACAGATACGCAGTATTTT. Its protein is CASTWRTTDTQYF. The J gene is TRBJ2-3, the V gene TRBV5-6; D is perhaps TRBD2 (5 bases). Germline values: CDR1 SGHDT, CDR2 YYEEEE. The CDR3 length is 13 residues. The V end lost 6 bases, the J end lost 2 bases, and 10 bases lay between the germline ends.

This clonotype has a count of ten or more. The chain has TRBV12-3 or TRBV12-4 and TRBJ1-1; D is possibly TRBD1 (5 bases). Trimming shortened V by 3 bases and J by 4 bases, and 9 bases separated the two germline ends. The CDR3 is 13 amino acids. CDR3 nucleotide sequence: TGTGCCAGCAGTTTTCAGGGATCCACTGAAGCTTTCTTT. It translates to CASSFQGSTEAFF.